The T cell receptor beta chain under discussion was sequenced for a study of T cells after yellow fever vaccination. Overall study context: Fractions of limited cellularity were prepared by means of SMART-Seq v4 Ultra Low Input. Whole-study findings and limits: Among all clonotypes, a small share was observed in both CD4 and CD8 compartments. Within FACS-sorted repertoires, abundant clonotypes contaminating from the bulk population could be present.

Comments on this clonotype: Antigen specificity is unknown.

UMIs and a universal primer site were added when TCR cDNA was made by 5'RACE template switching. Each CDR3 protein is one row after TCRdb ran MiXCR on the 5' RACE reads. This sample carries 100,000 to 150,000 distinct CDR3 sequences, around 9.8% of them seen once, and the ten largest clones take 40%. V gave up 1 base and J gave up 0 bases, with 7 bases separating them. Germline V CDR1 and CDR2: MGHRA, YSYEKL. CDR3 length: 14 amino acids. This specimen was CD8+ T cells sorted from PBMCs, taken on the day of the yellow fever booster vaccination. The source of this sequence is a man in his late teens or twenties who received the YFV17D yellow fever vaccine. The genes are TRBV4-1 and TRBJ2-7, with D unclear. The CDR3 here is CASSQVESSYEQYF. In nucleotides, the CDR3 is TGCGCCAGCAGCCAAGTGGAAAGCTCCTACGAGCAGTACTTC.